This entry describes one T cell receptor (beta chain). The antigen is undetermined. The data were taken from a study of cytomegalovirus exposure and HLA in healthy donors. Overall study results and limits: When analyzed later, a missense DCLRE1C variant was found to be linked to TCR beta V- and J-gene trimming.

The study ran its PCR with 60 Vbeta and 13 Jbeta primers. Clones were sequenced by immunoSEQ multiplex PCR, and TCRdb holds only the in-frame ones, with some missing. The table shows approximately 160,000 clones, with about 64% occurring only once. Germline CDR1 is GTSNPN and CDR2 is SVGIG (reference sequence). The CDR3 spans 15 residues. Trimming left V 1 base short and J 7 bases short, with 19 bases between. The TCR comes from a woman aged 25 to 45 in good health and CMV-seropositive. Sequencing was performed on PBMCs. The J gene is TRBJ1-2, the V gene TRBV30; possibly TRBD1 for D (5 bases). The CDR3: CAWSARDSIKGGYTF. CDR3 coding DNA: TGTGCCTGGAGTGCCCGGGACTCCATCAAAGGTGGCTACACCTTC.